These 5 T cell receptor beta chains share one sample of origin, sequenced in a study of T cell responses to AZD1222 COVID-19 vaccine. Repertoires were generated with immunoSEQ multiplex PCR, while TCRdb's copy carries only in-frame clones and drops some. This sample has under 70,000 clones, with about four fifths found just once. The sample was peripheral blood, taken on day 0 of MenACWY control vaccination. Receptors originate from an adult in good health.

The chain has TRBV3-1 (or the pseudogene TRBV3-2) and TRBJ1-6, with 10 bases aligning to TRBD1. The junction had 10 bases not matched to a gene; V was cut back by 6 bases and J by 11 bases. This CDR3 comprises 15 residues. Germline-derived CDR1 and CDR2 are LGHDT and YNNKEL (reference sequence). For the CDR3, the DNA is TGTGCCAGCAGTTCAACCGGGACAGGGGCCCCACCCCTCCACTTT. As protein: CASSSTGTGAPPLHF.

The gene calls are TRBV11-2 and TRBJ2-1, with 7 bases matching TRBD2. V was clipped by 5 bases and J by 5 bases; unmatched bases: 6. This CDR3 has 14 residues. Germline values: CDR1 SGHAT, CDR2 FQNNGV. CDR3 residues: CASSPSGQDNEQFF. In DNA form, the CDR3 reads TGTGCCAGCAGCCCTAGCGGACAAGACAATGAGCAGTTCTTC.

As for this clone: Additional DNA sequences in this sample encode the identical CDR3. The V gene is TRBV30, the J gene TRBJ1-5, with D perhaps matching TRBD1 (6 bases). Germline V CDR1 and CDR2: GTSNPN, SVGIG (reference sequence). The V end lost 1 base, the J end lost 4 bases, and 8 bases lay between the germline ends. This CDR3 is 13 amino acids long. This CDR3 is CAWSGGGNQPQHF. The CDR3 DNA follows: TGTGCCTGGAGTGGAGGGGGGAATCAGCCCCAGCATTTT.

The chain uses TRBV30 and TRBJ2-2; perhaps TRBD1 as D (6 bases). The V and J ends lost 8 bases and 2 bases respectively, with 15 bases between them. CDR3 length equals 14 residues. CDR1 GTSNPN and CDR2 SVGIG come from the germline V gene (reference sequence). CDR3 sequence reads: CARDGTPNTGELFF. CDR3 bases: TGTGCCCGAGACGGGACACCCAACACCGGGGAGCTGTTTTTT.

Only a few counts were recorded for this clone. V and J are TRBV18 and TRBJ1-4; no clear D. Trimming removed 6 bases at V and 8 bases at J, with 16 bases between. Germline CDR1 KGHSH, CDR2 LQKENI. The CDR3 extends over 14 amino acids. Written as DNA, the CDR3 is TGTGCCAGCTCGCCAAGGGCCGCCGGCGAAAAACTGTTTTTT. This codes for CASSPRAAGEKLFF.